The 20 T cell receptor beta chains below all came from one sample that was sequenced in a study of shared clonotypes between healthy human individuals. Clones were read by immunoSEQ multiplex PCR, and TCRdb kept only the in-frame ones, dropping some. The sample holds millions of clones; about 95% are singletons and the top ten take 0.85% to 1.3%. Only CD45RO-negative cells positively selected for CCR7 counted as naive CD8 cells, so terminally differentiated effector memory CD45RA+ cells were excluded. Sequencing used naive CD8+ T cells sorted from blood. These receptor sequences come from a man aged 18 to 29 in good health.

For this clone: The same CDR3 is also encoded by other DNA sequences in this sample. The chain's CDR3 is CSARSSGSGELFF. Here the CDR3 DNA reads TGCAGCGCCCGGAGTTCAGGGTCCGGGGAGCTGTTTTTT. The chain combines TRBV29-1 with TRBJ2-2; the D gene is possibly TRBD1 (5 bases). V was pared by 7 bases and J by 6 bases, with 15 bases between. This CDR3 is built from 13 residues. Per germline, CDR1 SQVTM and CDR2 ANQGSEA.

This sequence joins TRBV29-1 and TRBJ2-5; 11 bases agree with TRBD1. Judging by the DNA end, TRBJ2-7 fits better; the J call may be wrong. Germline V lookup: CDR1 SQVTM, CDR2 ANQGSEA. This CDR3 spans 12 amino acids. The CDR3 spells CSVGQGDYEQYF. The CDR3 nucleotides are TGCAGCGTGGGACAGGGGGACTACGAGCAGTACTTC.

The genes are TRBV4-1 and TRBJ2-1, with 8 bases fitting TRBD2. The germline V gene encodes CDR1 MGHRA and CDR2 YSYEKL. The J segment lost 7 bases and the V segment lost 1 base, leaving 12 bases of the junction unmatched. CDR3 size: 17 residues. The CDR3 bases are TGCGCCAGCAGCCAAGGGTGGCCGGGGGGGGCCCGGAATGAGCAGTTCTTC. It codes for CASSQGWPGGARNEQFF.

In DNA, the CDR3 is TGTGCCACCAGCCCGAGGTCCGACTACGAGCAGTACTTC. This codes for CATSPRSDYEQYF. The V call is TRBV15, the J call TRBJ2-7; unclear D gene. The germline gives CDR1 LNHNV, CDR2 YYDKDF (reference sequence). V was pared by 5 bases and J by 3 bases, with 11 bases between. The CDR3 contains 13 residues.

The chain combines TRBV7-2 with TRBJ2-1; 8 bases are a match to TRBD1. The CDR3 is made up of 15 amino acids. Germline lookup yields CDR1 SGHTA and CDR2 FQGNSA. Losses at the gene ends were 5 bases for V and 1 base for J; bases not matched to a gene: 4. In DNA, the CDR3 is TGTGCCAGCAGCGATACAGGGGGTTCCTACAATGAGCAGTTCTTC. Translation gives CASSDTGGSYNEQFF. The full variable domain, with the rest looked up from reference TRBV7-2 and TRBJ2-1, is GAGVSQSPSNKVTEKGKDVELRCDPISGHTALYWYRQSLGQGLEFLIYFQGNSAPDKSGLPSDRFSAERTGGSVSTLTIQRTQQEDSAVYLCASSDTGGSYNEQFFGPGTRLTVL.

The CDR3 is CASSWGDTYGYTF. The CDR3 DNA reads as TGCGCCAGCAGCTGGGGGGACACATATGGCTACACCTTC. This rearrangement joins TRBV5-1 to TRBJ1-2; D is possibly TRBD1 (6 bases). Trimming pared 3 bases from V and 5 bases from J, leaving 11 bases between. Germline V gene data show CDR1 as SGHRS and CDR2 as YFSETQ. The CDR3 loop spans 13 amino acids.

The J gene is TRBJ1-1, the V gene TRBV27; no firm D call. V lost 6 bases and J 0 bases, leaving 11 bases between the germline ends. Germline V CDR1 and CDR2: MNHEY, SMNVEV (reference sequence). CDR3 size: 14 residues. DNA for the CDR3: TGTGCCAGCAGGATTCATGGAATGAACACTGAAGCTTTCTTT. This encodes CASRIHGMNTEAFF.

As to this clone: The sample has other DNA sequences that encode this CDR3 too. The V gene is TRBV5-1, the J gene TRBJ2-1; D gene ambiguous. The CDR3 is made up of 13 amino acids. V shed 0 bases and J shed 4 bases, with 5 bases lying between them. Looked up from germline, CDR1 is SGHRS and CDR2 is YFSETQ. The CDR3 coding sequence is TGCGCCAGCAGCTTGGACCTATACAATGAGCAGTTCTTC. This translates into CASSLDLYNEQFF.

On this clone: Other DNA sequences within the sample encode an identical CDR3. This rearrangement joins TRBV29-1 to TRBJ1-2; 10 nucleotides line up with TRBD1. Germline assignment: CDR1 SQVTM and CDR2 ANQGSEA. This CDR3 comprises 13 residues. V shed 5 bases, J shed 2 bases, and the junction held 2 bases outside the gene matches. This CDR3 reads CSVRDRGNYGYTF. CDR3 coding DNA: TGCAGCGTTCGGGACAGGGGCAACTATGGCTACACCTTC.

The chain combines TRBV2 with TRBJ1-3, with D uncertain. Trimming pared 6 bases from V and 1 base from J, leaving 7 bases between. Germline assignment: CDR1 SNHLY and CDR2 FYNNEI. This CDR3 spans 13 amino acids. For the CDR3, the DNA is TGTGCCAGCAGGGACGGATCTGGAAACACCATATATTTT. Translation: CASRDGSGNTIYF.

The V gene is TRBV28, the J gene TRBJ2-1, with TRBD1 identical over 12 bases. CDR3 length: 17 residues. V shed 3 bases and J 8 bases; nucleotides not matched to a gene: 11. Looked up from germline, CDR1 is MDHEN and CDR2 is SYDVKM. CDR3 coding DNA: TGTGCCAGCAGTTTTTTTCCGGGACAGGGGGCGCGTCATGAGCAGTTCTTC. This encodes CASSFFPGQGARHEQFF.

Notes on this clone: Additional DNA sequences in this sample encode the identical CDR3. The chain combines TRBV27 with TRBJ1-2; tentatively, D is TRBD1 (5 bases). Germline CDR1 is MNHEY and CDR2 is SMNVEV (reference sequence). Trimming cost V 1 base and J 6 bases, with 9 bases left between them. The length of the CDR3 is 13 residues. CDR3 protein: CASSLLGGDGYTF. CDR3 bases: TGTGCCAGCAGTTTATTGGGAGGGGATGGCTACACCTTC.

The V and J genes are TRBV6-6 and TRBJ2-3, with D possibly TRBD2 on 6 matching bases. The CDR3 contains 15 residues. The V end was cut by 0 bases, the J end by 6 bases, with 13 bases between. Germline V gene sequence: CDR1 MNHNY, CDR2 SVGAGI (reference sequence). Here the CDR3 DNA reads TGTGCCAGCAGTTACTCGATTCACCTAGCGGATACGCAGTATTTT. Its translation: CASSYSIHLADTQYF.

The chain couples TRBV1 to TRBJ1-3. TRBV1 is noted as a pseudogene. This CDR3 has 15 amino acids. The CDR3 DNA reads as TGCACCAGCACCGGGGGACAAGTTTCTGGAAACACCATATATTTT. Encoded protein: CTSTGGQVSGNTIYF.

The J gene is TRBJ2-7, the V gene TRBV15; D is undetermined. In germline, CDR1 is LNHNV, CDR2 YYDKDF (reference sequence). The V gene lost 5 bases and the J gene lost 4 bases, with 12 bases spanning the gap. The CDR3 is made up of 13 amino acids. CDR3 DNA: TGTGCCACCAGCGGGGTATTGGGTTACGAGCAGTACTTC. Its protein product is CATSGVLGYEQYF.

The genes are TRBV9 and TRBJ2-7; TRBD1 matches at 8 bases. Germline V CDR1 and CDR2: SGDLS, YYNGEE. This CDR3 is built from 14 residues. V lost 7 bases and J lost 3; bases outside the gene matches: 9. CDR3 amino acids: CASAQGTGGYEQYF. DNA for the CDR3: TGTGCCAGCGCCCAAGGGACAGGTGGCTACGAGCAGTACTTC.

The chain has TRBV7-9 and TRBJ2-3; a weak D match, TRBD2 (6 bases). The CDR3 length is 13 residues. Trimming stripped 5 bases from V and 7 bases from J, with 13 bases between. Germline CDR1 is SEHNR and CDR2 is FQNEAQ (reference sequence). The CDR3 DNA is TGTGCCAGCAGCGCGACACTAGCTCATACGCAGTATTTT. It is translated as CASSATLAHTQYF.

The rearrangement joins TRBV4-1 to TRBJ1-1, with a tentative D call TRBD1 (5 bases). V lost 0 bases and J lost 4, with 12 bases in between. Germline values: CDR1 MGHRA, CDR2 YSYEKL. The CDR3 extends over 15 amino acids. CDR3 nucleotides: TGCGCCAGCAGCCAAGAGTGGCAGGGAGGCACTGAAGCTTTCTTT. Its translation: CASSQEWQGGTEAFF.

This chain joins TRBV5-8 and TRBJ2-3, with 7 nucleotides matching TRBD2. Looked up from germline, CDR1 is SGHTS and CDR2 is YDEGEE. V shed 0 bases, J shed 0 bases, and the junction held 1 base outside the gene matches. The CDR3 consists of 15 residues. The CDR3 DNA is TGTGCCAGCAGCTTGGGCGGGGGAAGCACAGATACGCAGTATTTT. It translates to CASSLGGGSTDTQYF.

The chain combines TRBV6-5 with TRBJ2-7; TRBD2 matches at 8 bases. Germline-derived CDR1 and CDR2 are MNHEY and SVGAGI. The CDR3 is 15 amino acids. The J segment lost 3 bases and the V segment lost 2 bases, leaving 6 bases of the junction unmatched. CDR3 region: CASSYGAGGVYEQYF. Written as DNA, the CDR3 is TGTGCCAGCAGTTACGGGGCGGGAGGCGTCTACGAGCAGTACTTC.